This T cell receptor beta chain was retrieved from a study of Graves' ophthalmopathy and Graves' hyperthyroidism. RNA transcripts served as template for amplifying TCR beta CDR3 sequences. First-round RT-PCR relied on HTBI primers, and a second-round multiplex PCR came next. TCRdb used MiXCR to reprocess the multiplex PCR reads, holding one entry per CDR3 protein. The table has roughly 480,000 distinct CDR3 sequences, about an eighth seen once. Many counts were recorded for this clonotype. The V gene's germline CDR1 is KGHDR and CDR2 SFDVKD. V lost 3 bases and J 4 bases, leaving 3 bases between the germline ends. This CDR3 has 11 residues.

The source is a woman aged 25 to 45 with Graves' ophthalmopathy. Sequencing used blood. The rearrangement uses TRBV24-1 and TRBJ2-7, with unresolved D. This chain's CDR3 is CATSDGYEQYF. The DNA of the CDR3 is TGTGCCACCAGTGATGGTTACGAGCAGTACTTC.